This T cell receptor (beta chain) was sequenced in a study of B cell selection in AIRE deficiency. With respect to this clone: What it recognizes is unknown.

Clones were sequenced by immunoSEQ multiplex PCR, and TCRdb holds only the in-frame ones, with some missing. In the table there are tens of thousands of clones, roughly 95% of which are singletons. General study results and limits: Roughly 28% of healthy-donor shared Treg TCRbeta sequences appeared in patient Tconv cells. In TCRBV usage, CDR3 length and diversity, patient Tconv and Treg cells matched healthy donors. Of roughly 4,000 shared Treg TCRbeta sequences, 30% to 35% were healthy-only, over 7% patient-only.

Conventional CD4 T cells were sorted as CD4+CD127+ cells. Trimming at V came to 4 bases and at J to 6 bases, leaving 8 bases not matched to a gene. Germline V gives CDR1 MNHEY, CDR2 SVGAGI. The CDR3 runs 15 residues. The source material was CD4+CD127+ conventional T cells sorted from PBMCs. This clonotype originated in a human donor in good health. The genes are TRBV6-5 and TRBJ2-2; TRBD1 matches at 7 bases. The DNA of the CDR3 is TGTGCCAGCAGTTTTGACAGGGCGGCGGCCGGGGAGCTGTTTTTT. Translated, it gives CASSFDRAAAGELFF.